The source of this T cell receptor beta chain is a study of blood T cell repertoires in COVID-19. About the study: The United States, Italy and Spain provided the acute and convalescent COVID-19 samples. T cells, B-cell-depleted T cells, or PBMCs provided the cDNA or gDNA that served as material.

CDR1 and CDR2 from the germline V gene are SGHRS and YFSETQ. The CDR3 covers 18 residues. V gave up 2 bases and J gave up 4 bases; unmatched junction bases: 12. Original processing notes: Estimation of nucleated cell counts relied on the amplification of reference gene primers. Profiled with immunoSEQ multiplex PCR; TCRdb holds only in-frame clones, not every one. That table supplies the V and J calls and clone size; D and trimming were determined from the DNA. The table includes 100,000 to 150,000 clones, around 85% detected once. The TCR sequence derives from a woman aged 50 to 60 with acute or convalescent COVID-19. The sample consisted of peripheral blood. The J gene is TRBJ1-2, the V gene TRBV5-1; 12 bases fit TRBD1. Here the CDR3 DNA reads TGCGCCAGCAGCTTAAACACACCGGGACAGGGGGCGGTCTATGGCTACACCTTC. It translates to CASSLNTPGQGAVYGYTF. The full variable domain, with the rest looked up from reference TRBV5-1 and TRBJ1-2, is KAGVTQTPRYLIKTRGQQVTLSCSPISGHRSVSWYQQTPGQGLQFLFEYFSETQRNKGNFPGRFSGRQFSNSRSEMNVSTLELGDSALYLCASSLNTPGQGAVYGYTFGSGTRLTVV.